Detailed here is one T cell receptor beta chain. This sample stems from a study of shared clonotypes between healthy human individuals. Trimming took off 6 bases at V and 4 bases at J, with 16 bases between the two ends. Per germline, CDR1 ENHRY and CDR2 SYGVKD. The CDR3 spans 14 residues. The data were produced by immunoSEQ multiplex PCR, yet TCRdb's version contains in-frame clones alone and is incomplete. The profile shows about 1.1 million clones, 77% of them singletons. The J gene is TRBJ2-7, the V gene TRBV10-3; tentative D call: TRBD1 (5 bases). The sequenced sample consisted of memory CD4+ T cells from PBMCs. The subset was: CD45RA-negative fraction. This clonotype was obtained from a man aged 18-30 years in good health. Some clones in this sample may be carry-over from other donors' samples. CDR3 residues: CAISEYTGPYEQYF. The CDR3 region has the DNA TGTGCCATCAGCGAATACACAGGACCATACGAGCAGTACTTC.